One TCR beta chain is described in this entry. Its antigen is currently not known. Base qualities are not at hand, and no much larger clone is one base apart. This sample is part of a study of T cell responses to AZD1222 COVID-19 vaccine (dated by TCRdb to about 2021). Study-wide context: A total of approximately 250 trial participants underwent TCR sequencing, of whom 207 had received two doses of AZD1222 and approximately 26 had received two doses of the MenACWY control vaccine. Trial participants were enrolled by age into subgroups of 18-55, 56-69 and 70-plus years, and around 150, 28 and 57 TCR-sequenced participants, respectively, were included in these subgroups.

The CDR3 regions of human TCRbeta chains were analyzed by immunosequencing. On the study's bioinformatics: Repertoire TCRs were checked for matches against a reference library of SARS-CoV-2-specific TCRs that had been generated using the MIRA antigen-specificity platform. Breadth was defined as the fraction of unique TCRs that were SARS-CoV-2-associated, and depth was defined as the fraction of total T cells that were SARS-CoV-2-associated. Using the MIRA data, each spike-specific TCR was assigned both to the spike region to which the TCR was reactive and to a CD4 or CD8 class. Log10-transformed breadth and depth values were compared by one-way ANOVA with Sidak's multiple comparisons tests. TCRdb re-hosts the immuneACCESS table, in-frame sequences only. Its copies lack some clones; in the studies checked, an unresolved V gene accounts for under half of them, and the cause for the rest is not known. The V and J calls and clone size come from that table; D and trimming were worked out from the DNA. A total of around 53,000 clones appear in this sample, 65% to 90% of them only once. The leading ten clones occupy 5.5% to 8% of the sample.

The sample's time point label, decoded: about 28 days (+/-7) after the second vaccine dose. AZD1222 recipients with second doses at about 4 weeks or about 12 weeks were pooled, because spike-specific TCR depth and breadth did not differ between schedules. Vaccinee samples were obtained from the UK trials COV001 and COV002, which included a single-blind randomized controlled phase 2/3 trial of AZD1222 (ChAdOx1 nCoV-19) in healthy adults. For TCRbeta chain sequencing, PBMC samples were collected from trial participants at day 0 and at day 28 after the second dose. The germline V gene gives CDR1 as SGHDT and CDR2 as YYEEEE. Its CDR3 holds 16 amino acids, cysteine through phenylalanine. The sequence is cut down to CDR3 DNA, 48 bases in frame from base 1. V and J are trimmed by 4 bases and 5 bases, and the gene matches miss 6 bases of the junction. Overall results and qualifications from the work: Only a handful of AZD1222 recipients were SARS-CoV-2 seropositive at baseline, limiting conclusions about previously exposed vaccinees. Because no day 14 peak-response samples were available, repertoires were characterized only after the peak T cell response. A significant rise in spike-specific TCR breadth and depth was observed after two AZD1222 doses relative to day 0 and relative to MenACWY recipients. Participants were mostly white British and included more females than males, and it was suggested by the authors that clonal diversity may have been underestimated. The 56-69-year group was small, and its depth increase did not reach significance, likely because of low power. Reportedly, close to half of the unique spike-specific TCRs recognized epitopes lying outside the regions that are mutated in the B.1.351 and B.1.1.7 variants. Vaccine-associated CD4 TCRs spanned the whole spike protein, with dominant responses in regions 160-218 and 743-854.

The sequenced sample was peripheral blood, obtained 28 days after the second AZD1222 dose. Here the chain combines TRBV5-6 and TRBJ2-3; a stretch of 14 junction bases matches TRBD2. This TCR came from an adult who received the AZD1222 COVID-19 vaccine. The nucleotide sequence is TGTGCCAGCAGCCTCCAAGGACTAGCGGGAGGAGATACGCAGTATTTT. This gives the protein CASSLQGLAGGDTQYF.